A single sample gave rise to the 18 T cell receptor beta chains below, sequenced in a study of response to subunit inactivated influenza vaccine. MiXCR was run by TCRdb on the RT-PCR reads, yielding one entry per CDR3 protein. Counted here are hundreds of thousands of distinct CDR3 sequences, roughly 8.2% occurring once; the ten biggest clones make up 10% to 15%. Specimen: PBMCs from blood, collected about 23 months after vaccination. Receptor source: a man between 50 and 75 years old who received an inactivated influenza vaccine.

The chain employs TRBV11-2 and TRBJ2-4; D possibly corresponds to TRBD2 (6 bases). Deletions cut 6 bases from V and 6 bases from J, with 9 bases between. The CDR3 covers 12 residues. Germline CDR1 and CDR2: SGHAT and FQNNGV. The CDR3 loop is CASSQAGNIQYF. The CDR3 bases are TGTGCCAGCAGTCAAGCGGGAAACATTCAGTACTTC.

The CDR3 sequence: CSARDPRQGAYGYTF. CDR3 DNA sequence: TGCAGTGCTAGAGATCCCCGACAGGGCGCCTATGGCTACACCTTC. The V and J genes are TRBV20-1 and TRBJ1-2, with TRBD1 matching 7 bases. Germline V CDR1 and CDR2: DFQATT, SNEGSKA (reference sequence). This CDR3 region has 15 residues. The V gene end was trimmed by 0 bases and the J gene end by 4 bases; junction bases not matched to a gene: 8.

This clonotype was recorded at least ten times. The chain joins TRBV10-3 to TRBJ2-5; D is unresolved. The CDR3 totals 15 residues. V was shortened by 3 bases and J by 2 bases, with 13 bases between the two germline ends. Germline-derived CDR1 and CDR2 are ENHRY and SYGVKD. The CDR3 sequence: CAISDTPIPQETQYF. CDR3 nucleotide sequence: TGTGCCATCAGTGACACCCCAATCCCACAAGAGACCCAGTACTTC.

The chain links TRBV20-1 to TRBJ1-6; 7 bases align to TRBD1. V lost 4 bases and J lost 1; bases outside the gene matches: 4. Germline V CDR1 and CDR2: DFQATT, SNEGSKA (reference sequence). The CDR3 extends over 15 amino acids. The CDR3 sequence: CSATDRESYNSPLHF. The CDR3 region has the DNA TGCAGTGCTACCGACAGGGAGTCCTATAATTCACCCCTCCACTTT.

There are a few counts of this clonotype. The V gene is TRBV7-8, the J gene TRBJ2-2; 15 bases are a match to TRBD2. This CDR3 is 18 amino acids long. The V gene's germline CDR1 is SGHVS and CDR2 FQNEAQ. The V segment lost 5 bases and the J segment 5 bases; nucleotides outside the gene matches: 9. The CDR3 protein is CASSDWTSGGAVTGELFF. CDR3 bases: TGTGCCAGCAGCGACTGGACTAGCGGGGGGGCCGTTACCGGGGAGCTGTTTTTT.

The sample holds many counts of this clonotype. The J gene is TRBJ2-5, the V gene TRBV29-1; D is perhaps TRBD1 or TRBD2 (5 bases each). The CDR3 has 12 amino acids. The V gene's germline CDR1 is SQVTM and CDR2 ANQGSEA. The V end was cut by 7 bases, the J end by 4 bases, with 13 bases between. The CDR3 is CSAGPGGETQYF. As DNA, the CDR3 is TGCAGCGCGGGGCCTGGGGGAGAGACCCAGTACTTC.

The genes are TRBV12-3 or TRBV12-4 and TRBJ1-2, with D unclear. CDR3 length equals 12 residues. Between the trimmed V and J ends, which lost 4 bases and 4 bases, there was a span of 7 bases. The CDR3 region has the DNA TGTGCCAGCAGTTACGGGCTCTATGGCTACACCTTC. Translated, it gives CASSYGLYGYTF.

This clonotype was seen many times. The rearrangement joins TRBV20-1 to TRBJ2-7; tentative D call: TRBD1 (6 bases). Germline V CDR1 and CDR2: DFQATT, SNEGSKA (reference sequence). This CDR3 spans 17 amino acids. The V end was cut by 6 bases, the J end by 0 bases, with 24 bases between. CDR3 sequence reads: CSAPRQGLSLSSYEQYF. In DNA, the CDR3 is TGCAGTGCCCCCAGGCAGGGGCTCTCCCTGAGCTCCTACGAGCAGTACTTC.

The J gene is TRBJ2-1, the V gene TRBV20-1, with 11 nucleotides matching TRBD2. With V trimmed by 1 base and J by 4 bases, 9 bases remained unmatched. The CDR3 runs to 17 residues. Germline CDR1 reads DFQATT; CDR2 reads SNEGSKA (reference sequence). The CDR3: CSARGPWGTSGYNEQFF. CDR3 DNA sequence: TGCAGTGCTAGAGGCCCCTGGGGGACTAGCGGTTACAATGAGCAGTTCTTC.

The chain joins TRBV6-5 to TRBJ1-4, with 7 bases lining up with TRBD1. V lost 0 bases and J lost 2; bases outside the gene matches: 12. This CDR3 region has 19 residues. The germline CDR1 and CDR2 sequences are MNHEY and SVGAGI. Here the CDR3 reads CASSYSQWARGATNEKLFF. For the CDR3, the DNA is TGTGCCAGCAGTTACTCGCAGTGGGCCAGGGGGGCGACTAATGAAAAACTGTTTTTT.

This clonotype was detected a few times. The chain combines TRBV24-1 with TRBJ2-3; TRBD1 matches at 11 bases. The CDR3 has 16 residues. CDR1 is KGHDR and CDR2 is SFDVKD in the germline V gene. J gave up 6 bases and V 1 base, and 5 bases lay outside the gene matches. The CDR3 DNA reads as TGTGCCACCAGTGATTTTACGGGACAGGGGGAGGATACGCAGTATTTT. Translating gives CATSDFTGQGEDTQYF.

Comments on this clonotype: One junction end disagrees with the germline gene, perhaps due to a read error. The chain employs TRBV5-5 and TRBJ2-2; 8 nucleotides match TRBD1. In germline, CDR1 is SGHKS, CDR2 YYEKEE (reference sequence). This CDR3 is built from 13 residues. The chain's CDR3 is CASSQTGAGELCF. The CDR3, as DNA: TGTGCCAGCAGCCAGACAGGGGCCGGGGAGCTGTGTTTT.

This clonotype was observed many times. The rearrangement uses TRBV7-9 and TRBJ2-1; no firm D call. This CDR3 has 13 amino acids. CDR1 and CDR2 from the germline V gene are SEHNR and FQNEAQ (reference sequence). V lost 2 bases and J lost 6, with 8 bases in between. The CDR3 is CASSLHNSNEQFF. The CDR3 coding sequence is TGTGCCAGCAGCTTACACAATTCCAATGAGCAGTTCTTC.

On this clonotype itself: A junction end diverges from the germline sequence, so it may reflect a read error. The chain links TRBV3-1 to TRBJ1-3; TRBD1 is a possible D gene (6 bases). Germline values: CDR1 LGHDT, CDR2 YNNKEL (reference sequence). The length of the CDR3 is 14 residues. The CDR3 DNA is TGTGCCAGCAGCCAAGACGGGGGACATCCGCGCCCGAGTTTT. Translating it yields CASSQDGGHPRPSF.

The sample holds a few counts of this clonotype. The chain combines TRBV6-1 with TRBJ2-7, with D hard to call. CDR3 length equals 15 residues. The V end was cut by 2 bases, the J end by 2 bases, with 13 bases between. The germline gives CDR1 MNHNS, CDR2 SASEGT. The CDR3 DNA follows: TGTGCCAGCAGTGAAATCCGGCAGGCCGCCTACGAGCAGTACTTC. It translates to CASSEIRQAAYEQYF.

Here the CDR3 DNA reads TGCAGTGCCCGGAGGGGACTAGCGGGAGCAATCGCCTACAATGAGCAGTTCTTC. Protein sequence: CSARRGLAGAIAYNEQFF. The chain carries TRBV20-1 and TRBJ2-1, with TRBD2 matching 14 bases. V was clipped by 6 bases and J by 2 bases; unmatched bases: 12. This CDR3 has 18 residues. Per germline, CDR1 DFQATT and CDR2 SNEGSKA (reference sequence).

This clonotype was observed a few times. The genes are TRBV12-3 or TRBV12-4 and TRBJ2-4, with unresolved D. This CDR3 comprises 11 residues. Trimming took off 3 bases at V and 9 bases at J, with 6 bases between the two ends. As DNA, the CDR3 is TGTGCCAGCAGTTTTGCTTCCATTCAGTACTTC. Protein: CASSFASIQYF.

This clonotype was observed many times. This sequence joins TRBV12-3 or TRBV12-4 and TRBJ2-3; TRBD1 matches at 8 bases. The CDR3 sequence is 12 residues long. The trim removed 5 bases at V and 7 bases at J, leaving 2 bases unmatched. The CDR3 sequence is CASSDRGYTQYF. The DNA for the CDR3 is TGTGCCAGCAGTGACAGGGGATATACGCAGTATTTT.